This T cell receptor beta chain was sequenced in a study of cytomegalovirus exposure and HLA in healthy donors. Study-level points and caveats: Rarity characterized most TCR sequences, yet some public TCRs appeared in many donors. Later on, a genetic analysis was performed. It linked a missense variant in DCLRE1C with V- and J-gene trimming of TCR beta.

The study ran its PCR with 60 Vbeta and 13 Jbeta primers. The table came from immunoSEQ multiplex PCR; TCRdb's copy has only in-frame clones and leaves some out. The sample includes roughly 93,000 clones, roughly three quarters seen only once; the top ten take 3%. Looked up from germline, CDR1 is GTSNPN and CDR2 is SVGIG (reference sequence). V lost 0 bases and J 8 bases, leaving 10 bases between the germline ends. The CDR3 is 12 amino acids. In the case of this clone: Its cognate antigen is unknown.

The clonotype comes from a man aged 35 to 55 in good health and CMV-seronegative. The chain joins TRBV30 to TRBJ1-2, with D unresolved. Sequencing input: PBMCs. For the CDR3, the DNA is TGTGCCTGGAGTGTAAGTTCAGTAGGCTACACCTTC. Translation gives CAWSVSSVGYTF. The full variable domain, in which reference TRBV30 and TRBJ1-2 provide the parts outside the CDR3, is SQTIHQWPATLVQPVGSPLSLECTVEGTSNPNLYWYRQAAGRGLQLLFYSVGIGQISSEVPQNLSASRPQDRQFILSSKKLLLSDSGFYLCAWSVSSVGYTFGSGTRLTVV.